Each of the 28 T cell receptor beta chains below was sequenced from the same sample in a study of shared clonotypes between healthy human individuals. Clones were sequenced by immunoSEQ multiplex PCR, and TCRdb holds only the in-frame ones, with some missing. Of about 980,000 clones in the sample, 76% were seen once. The sequenced material came from memory CD4+ T cells sorted from blood. Specified subset: CD45RA-negative fraction. The receptors come from a man between 18 and 29 years old in good health.

This clone came up a few times. The V and J genes are TRBV5-1 and TRBJ1-2, with a possible D match to TRBD1 (5 bases). The CDR3 has 14 residues. Per germline, CDR1 SGHRS and CDR2 YFSETQ. Trimming removed 0 bases from V and 7 bases from J, with 13 bases in between. CDR3 in amino acids: CASSLAQGGIGYTF. The CDR3 DNA sequence: TGCGCCAGCAGCTTGGCTCAGGGAGGAATTGGCTACACCTTC. The whole variable domain, remainder taken from reference TRBV5-1 and TRBJ1-2, is KAGVTQTPRYLIKTRGQQVTLSCSPISGHRSVSWYQQTPGQGLQFLFEYFSETQRNKGNFPGRFSGRQFSNSRSEMNVSTLELGDSALYLCASSLAQGGIGYTFGSGTRLTVV.

This rearrangement joins TRBV19 to TRBJ2-5; 14 bases are a match to TRBD2. Germline V CDR1 and CDR2: LNHDA, SQIVND (reference sequence). After removal of 6 bases from V and 5 bases from J, the junction contained 5 bases not matched to a gene. The CDR3 is 15 residues long. In nucleotides, the CDR3 is TGTGCCAGTAGGACTAGCGGGGGGGCCGGGGAGACCCAGTACTTC. Its protein is CASRTSGGAGETQYF.

Ten or more counts support this clone. The chain joins TRBV19 to TRBJ1-1, with 8 bases lining up with TRBD1. The V gene end was trimmed by 6 bases and the J gene end by 0 bases; junction bases not matched to a gene: 3. The CDR3 has 14 amino acids. The germline V gene has CDR1 LNHDA and CDR2 SQIVND (reference sequence). This CDR3 is CASRWTGLNTEAFF. The DNA for the CDR3 is TGTGCCAGTAGATGGACAGGGCTGAACACTGAAGCTTTCTTT. Filled out from reference TRBV19 and TRBJ1-1, the complete variable domain reads DGGITQSPKYLFRKEGQNVTLSCEQNLNHDAMYWYRQDPGQGLRLIYYSQIVNDFQKGDIAEGYSVSREKKESFPLTVTSAQKNPTAFYLCASRWTGLNTEAFFGQGTRLTVV.

The rearrangement uses TRBV7-2 and TRBJ2-3, with TRBD2 identical over 7 bases. The trim removed 3 bases at V and 5 bases at J, leaving 5 bases unmatched. The CDR3 is 14 amino acids. The germline V gene has CDR1 SGHTA and CDR2 FQGNSA. The CDR3 DNA follows: TGTGCCAGCAGCTTGTGGGAGGGCCGAGATACGCAGTATTTT. Translation: CASSLWEGRDTQYF.

This chain joins TRBV5-1 and TRBJ2-2; 8 bases line up with TRBD2. The V segment lost 3 bases and the J segment 4 bases; nucleotides outside the gene matches: 8. CDR1 is SGHRS, CDR2 YFSETQ, per germline. The CDR3 consists of 16 residues. The DNA for the CDR3 is TGCGCCAGCAGCTCGTTTAGCGGGATTGGCACCGGGGAGCTGTTTTTT. Protein product: CASSSFSGIGTGELFF.

This sequence joins TRBV5-1 and TRBJ1-3; TRBD1 matches 7 bases. This CDR3 has 14 amino acids. The V and J ends lost 4 bases and 4 bases, in that order; junction bases with no gene match: 5. CDR1 SGHRS and CDR2 YFSETQ come from the germline V gene. The DNA for the CDR3 is TGCGCCAGCAGCAACGGGACAGTGGGAAACACCATATATTTT. It encodes CASSNGTVGNTIYF.

This clone occurred a few times. This sequence joins TRBV13 and TRBJ2-3; D is perhaps TRBD2 (7 bases). Per germline, CDR1 PRHDT and CDR2 FYEKMQ (reference sequence). The CDR3 has 16 residues. The V end lost 2 bases, the J end lost 0 bases, and 12 bases lay between the germline ends. The chain's CDR3 is CASSLMRGPSTDTQYF. CDR3 in DNA: TGTGCCAGCAGCTTAATGCGGGGGCCTAGCACAGATACGCAGTATTTT.

This sequence joins TRBV11-3 and TRBJ2-1; 9 bases agree with TRBD2. This CDR3 has 16 amino acids. V gave up 4 bases and J gave up 2 bases; unmatched junction bases: 6. Per germline, CDR1 SGHNT and CDR2 YENEEA. Here the CDR3 reads CASSYSGSLPYNEQFF. CDR3 bases: TGTGCCAGCAGCTATAGCGGGAGCCTCCCCTACAATGAGCAGTTCTTC.

The chain employs TRBV30 and TRBJ1-2; a weak D match, TRBD1 (5 bases). V lost 7 bases and J lost 4, with 19 bases in between. CDR1 and CDR2 (germline): GTSNPN, SVGIG (reference sequence). This CDR3 has 14 amino acids. The DNA of the CDR3 is TGTGCCTCGGCCCCAATGGGACCTCCCTATGGCTACACCTTC. It is translated as CASAPMGPPYGYTF.

The CDR3, as DNA: TGTGCCAGCAGTTCAACCCTCGTCACTGAAGCTTTCTTT. Translating gives CASSSTLVTEAFF. The chain combines TRBV6-5 with TRBJ1-1; D gene unclear. The CDR3 runs to 13 residues. Germline V gene lookup returns CDR1 MNHEY and CDR2 SVGAGI. Trimming removed 4 bases at V and 4 bases at J, with 10 bases between.

The rearrangement links TRBV13 to TRBJ1-2; 7 nucleotides align to TRBD1. Losses at the gene ends were 5 bases for V and 2 bases for J; bases not matched to a gene: 8. Per the germline V gene, CDR1 is PRHDT and CDR2 is FYEKMQ (reference sequence). This CDR3 spans 15 amino acids. Here the CDR3 DNA reads TGTGCCAGCAGCAATCCGGGACAGAGCAACTATGGCTACACCTTC. This sequence encodes CASSNPGQSNYGYTF.

With respect to this clone: This sample includes further DNA sequences coding for the same CDR3. The chain uses TRBV10-3 and TRBJ2-3; 8 bases are shared with TRBD2. The trim removed 8 bases at V and 2 bases at J, leaving 3 bases unmatched. In germline, CDR1 is ENHRY, CDR2 SYGVKD. The CDR3 is 13 amino acids. The CDR3 loop reads CAISGGATDTQYF. As DNA, the CDR3 is TGTGCCATCTCGGGAGGGGCCACAGATACGCAGTATTTT.

This sequence joins TRBV2 and TRBJ2-7; 13 bases are shared with TRBD2. Germline V lookup: CDR1 SNHLY, CDR2 FYNNEI. The J segment lost 6 bases and the V segment lost 6 bases, leaving 11 bases of the junction unmatched. The CDR3 is 16 residues long. CDR3 sequence reads: CASRAGLAGFRGEQYF. The CDR3 nucleotides are TGTGCCAGCAGGGCGGGACTAGCGGGATTCCGCGGCGAGCAGTACTTC.

This clone was seen a handful of times. The rearrangement joins TRBV5-6 to TRBJ2-2, with 12 bases lining up with TRBD2. The CDR3 sequence is 19 residues long. V dropped 4 bases and J dropped 4; count of bases not matched to a gene: 14. From germline, CDR1 is SGHDT and CDR2 YYEEEE. The CDR3 region is CASSRRTSGIGGGTGELFF. The CDR3 region has the DNA TGTGCCAGCAGCCGTCGGACTAGCGGGATAGGGGGCGGCACCGGGGAGCTGTTTTTT. Together with reference TRBV5-6 and TRBJ2-2, the CDR3 gives the full variable domain: DAGVTQSPTHLIKTRGQQVTLRCSPKSGHDTVSWYQQALGQGPQFIFQYYEEEERQRGNFPDRFSGHQFPNYSSELNVNALLLGDSALYLCASSRRTSGIGGGTGELFFGEGSRLTVL.

The chain couples TRBV5-1 to TRBJ1-1; D perhaps matches TRBD1 (5 bases). This CDR3 region has 14 residues. Germline V gene lookup returns CDR1 SGHRS and CDR2 YFSETQ. With 5 bases removed from V and 1 base from J, the gap between germline ends came to 12 bases. Written as DNA, the CDR3 is TGCGCCAGCAGTCAACAGGTTTCGAACACTGAAGCTTTCTTT. Its protein product is CASSQQVSNTEAFF.

This clone was observed a single time. The chain links TRBV5-1 to TRBJ2-2; a weak D match, TRBD2 (6 bases). The germline gives CDR1 SGHRS, CDR2 YFSETQ. With 2 bases removed from V and 2 bases from J, the gap between germline ends came to 10 bases. There are 15 residues in the CDR3. The CDR3 region is CASSFDGRNTGELFF. CDR3 coding DNA: TGCGCCAGCAGCTTCGACGGGAGAAACACCGGGGAGCTGTTTTTT. Full variable domain (outside the CDR3, taken from reference TRBV5-1 and TRBJ2-2): KAGVTQTPRYLIKTRGQQVTLSCSPISGHRSVSWYQQTPGQGLQFLFEYFSETQRNKGNFPGRFSGRQFSNSRSEMNVSTLELGDSALYLCASSFDGRNTGELFFGEGSRLTVL.

The rearrangement links TRBV7-2 to TRBJ1-2, with 8 bases lining up with TRBD1. Looked up from germline, CDR1 is SGHTA and CDR2 is FQGNSA. The CDR3 totals 18 residues. V lost 2 bases and J lost 0; bases outside the gene matches: 11. In DNA form, the CDR3 reads TGTGCCAGCAGCTTAACGTCGACAGGGGCCGCTACTAACTATGGCTACACCTTC. This gives the protein CASSLTSTGAATNYGYTF.

The chain uses TRBV5-1 and TRBJ2-7; 10 bases align to TRBD2. Losses at the gene ends were 4 bases for V and 4 bases for J; bases not matched to a gene: 5. CDR3 length equals 14 residues. Looked up from germline, CDR1 is SGHRS and CDR2 is YFSETQ. The DNA for the CDR3 is TGCGCCAGCAGCCCTTCGACTAGCGGGTACGAGCAGTACTTC. Its translation is CASSPSTSGYEQYF.

The CDR3 DNA sequence: TGTGCCAGCAGTTTAAGTAGGGTAACAGGGACCGGCTACACCTTC. It codes for CASSLSRVTGTGYTF. The V call is TRBV27, the J call TRBJ1-2; TRBD1 might be the D (6 bases). The CDR3 has 15 residues. The V and J ends lost 2 bases and 8 bases respectively, with 18 bases between them. Germline V lookup: CDR1 MNHEY, CDR2 SMNVEV (reference sequence).

The chain combines TRBV11-2 with TRBJ1-3; D possibly corresponds to TRBD1 (5 bases). Germline assignment: CDR1 SGHAT and CDR2 FQNNGV. The CDR3 has 13 amino acids. The CDR3: CGTQESSGNTIYF. CDR3 in DNA: TGTGGCACACAGGAATCCTCTGGAAACACCATATATTTT.

The chain employs TRBV13 and TRBJ1-5; TRBD1 aligns across 10 bases. After removal of 0 bases from V and 7 bases from J, the junction contained 0 bases not matched to a gene. Germline CDR1 PRHDT, CDR2 FYEKMQ (reference sequence). The CDR3 has 14 residues. CDR3 sequence (DNA): TGTGCCAGCAGCTTAGGGGACAGGGGGCAGCCCCAGCATTTT. It translates to CASSLGDRGQPQHF.

This chain links TRBV28 with TRBJ2-4; perhaps TRBD1 as D (6 bases). Germline CDR1 is MDHEN and CDR2 is SYDVKM. This CDR3 has 15 amino acids. The ends were cut back, 6 bases at V and 1 base at J, with 13 bases in the middle. The chain's CDR3 is CASSAQGAAKNIQYF. CDR3 sequence (DNA): TGTGCCAGCAGCGCACAGGGAGCGGCCAAAAACATTCAGTACTTC.

This clone has a count of ten or more. V and J are TRBV11-2 and TRBJ2-7, with D uncertain. CDR3 size: 14 residues. V was clipped by 1 base and J by 3 bases, with 10 bases between them. CDR1 and CDR2 from the germline V gene are SGHAT and FQNNGV. As DNA, the CDR3 is TGTGCCAGCAGCTTAGGTCCAGGAAGCTACGAGCAGTACTTC. This encodes CASSLGPGSYEQYF. Full variable domain (remainder filled in from reference TRBV11-2 and TRBJ2-7): EAGVAQSPRYKIIEKRQSVAFWCNPISGHATLYWYQQILGQGPKLLIQFQNNGVVDDSQLPKDRFSAERLKGVDSTLKIQPAKLEDSAVYLCASSLGPGSYEQYFGPGTRLTVT.

The chain links TRBV7-2 to TRBJ2-2; 9 bases fit TRBD2. The CDR3 consists of 15 residues. The trim removed 6 bases at V and 6 bases at J, leaving 8 bases unmatched. Germline V CDR1 and CDR2: SGHTA, FQGNSA. The CDR3 nucleotides are TGTGCCAGCAGAACTGCTAGCGGGGCGGCCGGGGAGCTGTTTTTT. It codes for CASRTASGAAGELFF.

The chain joins TRBV6-1 to TRBJ1-6; 9 bases are a match to TRBD1. The CDR3 contains 17 residues. Germline V CDR1 and CDR2: MNHNS, SASEGT. J was trimmed by 9 bases and V by 4 bases; bases with no gene match: 13. The CDR3 sequence is CASSVEPRRQGGSPLHF. CDR3 nucleotides: TGTGCCAGCAGTGTTGAGCCCCGCAGACAGGGGGGTTCACCCCTCCACTTT.

This chain links TRBV28 with TRBJ2-3; TRBD2 might be the D (7 bases). Germline V gives CDR1 MDHEN, CDR2 SYDVKM. This CDR3 has 15 residues. Trimming took 7 bases from V and 2 from J, leaving 16 bases between them. CDR3 DNA sequence: TGTGCCAGCACCATGGGGGGGCGAGACACAGATACGCAGTATTTT. It is translated as CASTMGGRDTDTQYF.

This clone was observed many times. Other DNA sequences from this sample encode an identical CDR3 as well. This chain links TRBV5-1 with TRBJ1-1, with a weak D call TRBD1 (5 bases). The CDR3 loop spans 14 amino acids. Germline-derived CDR1 and CDR2 are SGHRS and YFSETQ. The ends were cut back, 0 bases at V and 4 bases at J, with 10 bases in the middle. The CDR3 spells CASSLEGGTTEAFF. DNA for the CDR3: TGCGCCAGCAGCTTGGAGGGAGGGACCACTGAAGCTTTCTTT.

V gene TRBV18 combines with J gene TRBJ2-3; the D is unclear. This CDR3 spans 15 amino acids. Germline CDR1 reads KGHSH; CDR2 reads LQKENI. V lost 3 bases and J 0 bases, leaving 10 bases between the germline ends. The CDR3 nucleotides read TGTGCCAGCTCACCTAAAGTCACTAGCACAGATACGCAGTATTTT. It encodes CASSPKVTSTDTQYF.